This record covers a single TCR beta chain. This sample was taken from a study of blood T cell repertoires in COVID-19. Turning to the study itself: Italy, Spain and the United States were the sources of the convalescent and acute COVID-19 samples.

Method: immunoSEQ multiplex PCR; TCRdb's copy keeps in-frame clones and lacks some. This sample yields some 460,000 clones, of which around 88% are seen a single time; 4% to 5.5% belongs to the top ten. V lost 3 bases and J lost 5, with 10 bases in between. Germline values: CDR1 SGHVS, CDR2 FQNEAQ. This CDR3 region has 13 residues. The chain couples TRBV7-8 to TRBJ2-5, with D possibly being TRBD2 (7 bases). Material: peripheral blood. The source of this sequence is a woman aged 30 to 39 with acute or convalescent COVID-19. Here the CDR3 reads CASSFGGRETQYF. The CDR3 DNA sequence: TGTGCCAGCAGCTTCGGGGGGCGTGAGACCCAGTACTTC.